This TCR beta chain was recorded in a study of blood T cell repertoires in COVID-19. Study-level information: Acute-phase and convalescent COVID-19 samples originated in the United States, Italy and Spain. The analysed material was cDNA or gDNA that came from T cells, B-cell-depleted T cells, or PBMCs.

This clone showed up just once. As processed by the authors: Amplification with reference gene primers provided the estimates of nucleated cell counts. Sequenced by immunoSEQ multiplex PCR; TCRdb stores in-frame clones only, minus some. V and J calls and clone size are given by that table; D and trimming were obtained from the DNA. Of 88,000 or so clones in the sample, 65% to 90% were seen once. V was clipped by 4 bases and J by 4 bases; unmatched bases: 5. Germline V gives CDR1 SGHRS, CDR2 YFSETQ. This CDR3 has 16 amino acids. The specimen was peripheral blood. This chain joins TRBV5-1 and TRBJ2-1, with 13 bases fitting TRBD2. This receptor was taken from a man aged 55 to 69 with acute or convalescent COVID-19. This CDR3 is CASSVRLAGGYNEQFF. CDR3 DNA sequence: TGCGCCAGCAGCGTACGACTAGCGGGGGGATACAATGAGCAGTTCTTC.